The 9 T cell receptor beta chains reported below all come from one sample, sequenced in a study of shared clonotypes between healthy human individuals. TCRdb's table, derived via immunoSEQ multiplex PCR, lists solely in-frame clones and lacks some. The profile shows 450,000 to 500,000 clones, about 80% of them singletons. The sample comprised PBMCs. The receptor set was obtained from a woman aged 40 to 55 in good health. Some clones in this sample may be carry-over from other donors' samples.

The V gene is TRBV30, the J gene TRBJ1-2; possibly TRBD1 for D (5 bases). This CDR3 has 13 amino acids. Germline values: CDR1 GTSNPN, CDR2 SVGIG (reference sequence). V lost 4 bases, J lost 8 bases, and 17 bases lay in between. The CDR3: CAWNGRTPSGYTF. CDR3 sequence (DNA): TGTGCCTGGAATGGGCGGACACCCTCCGGCTACACCTTC.

This rearrangement joins TRBV7-9 to TRBJ2-3; no clear D. Trimming took 3 bases from V and 5 from J, leaving 6 bases between them. The CDR3 is 12 residues long. The germline V gene encodes CDR1 SEHNR and CDR2 FQNEAQ (reference sequence). The CDR3 is CASSFFQDTQYF. CDR3 sequence (DNA): TGTGCCAGCAGCTTTTTCCAAGATACGCAGTATTTT.

This clone came up a few times. The CDR3 sequence: CASSDGLEDNEQFF. The CDR3 DNA is TGTGCCAGCAGTGACGGGCTAGAGGACAATGAGCAGTTCTTC. This rearrangement joins TRBV6-4 to TRBJ2-1; unclear D gene. The V and J ends lost 2 bases and 5 bases respectively, with 10 bases between them. The CDR3 runs to 14 residues. Germline V gene sequence: CDR1 MRHNA, CDR2 SNTAGT.

This chain links TRBV28 with TRBJ1-2; D unclear. Looked up from germline, CDR1 is MDHEN and CDR2 is SYDVKM. The CDR3 contains 13 residues. The V gene lost 3 bases and the J gene lost 0 bases, with 5 bases spanning the gap. For the CDR3, the DNA is TGTGCCAGCAGTTTCAGAACTAACTATGGCTACACCTTC. Translation gives CASSFRTNYGYTF.

Concerning this clone itself: Mismatch with germline at one junction end may stem from a read error. The chain uses TRBV18 and TRBJ2-3, with D perhaps TRBD1 or TRBD2 (5 bases each). This CDR3 is 12 amino acids long. Germline CDR1 is KGHSH and CDR2 is LQKENI. The CDR3 spells CASSPSTGTQYF. Written as DNA, the CDR3 is TGTGCCAGCTCCCCTAGCACAGGTACGCAGTATTTT.

The chain couples TRBV15 to TRBJ1-5; D unclear. Looked up from germline, CDR1 is LNHNV and CDR2 is YYDKDF (reference sequence). Deletions cut 4 bases from V and 3 bases from J, with 4 bases between. The CDR3 length is 12 residues. CDR3 protein: CATSTLNQPQHF. DNA of the CDR3: TGTGCCACCAGCACCCTCAATCAGCCCCAGCATTTT. Full variable domain (missing parts from reference TRBV15 and TRBJ1-5): DAMVIQNPRYQVTQFGKPVTLSCSQTLNHNVMYWYQQKSSQAPKLLFHYYDKDFNNEADTPDNFQSRRPNTSFCFLDIRSPGLGDTAMYLCATSTLNQPQHFGDGTRLSIL.

This clone was recorded only once. The chain couples TRBV29-1 to TRBJ2-5; TRBD2 aligns across 9 bases. CDR1 SQVTM and CDR2 ANQGSEA come from the germline V gene. The CDR3 has 15 amino acids. Unmatched junction bases numbered 8, after V lost 3 bases and J lost 3 bases. The CDR3 is CSVDVAGVTEETQYF. DNA of the CDR3: TGCAGCGTTGACGTAGCGGGGGTAACAGAAGAGACCCAGTACTTC.

The chain joins TRBV7-9 to TRBJ2-5; 9 bases fit TRBD2. V shed 5 bases and J 1 base; nucleotides not matched to a gene: 5. The CDR3 is 15 residues long. The V gene's germline CDR1 is SEHNR and CDR2 FQNEAQ (reference sequence). In DNA, the CDR3 is TGTGCCAGCAGCACGGGACTAGCAGCCCAAGAGACCCAGTACTTC. Translated: CASSTGLAAQETQYF.

At least ten counts were recorded for this clone. This chain links TRBV5-4 with TRBJ2-5, with TRBD2 matching 15 bases. The CDR3 runs 18 residues. The germline CDR1 and CDR2 sequences are SGHNT and YYREEE (reference sequence). Losses at the gene ends were 4 bases for V and 5 bases for J; bases not matched to a gene: 12. The CDR3 region has the DNA TGTGCCAGCAGCGATGCGGGACTAGCGGGGGGCATGAGGGAGACCCAGTACTTC. Its protein product is CASSDAGLAGGMRETQYF.